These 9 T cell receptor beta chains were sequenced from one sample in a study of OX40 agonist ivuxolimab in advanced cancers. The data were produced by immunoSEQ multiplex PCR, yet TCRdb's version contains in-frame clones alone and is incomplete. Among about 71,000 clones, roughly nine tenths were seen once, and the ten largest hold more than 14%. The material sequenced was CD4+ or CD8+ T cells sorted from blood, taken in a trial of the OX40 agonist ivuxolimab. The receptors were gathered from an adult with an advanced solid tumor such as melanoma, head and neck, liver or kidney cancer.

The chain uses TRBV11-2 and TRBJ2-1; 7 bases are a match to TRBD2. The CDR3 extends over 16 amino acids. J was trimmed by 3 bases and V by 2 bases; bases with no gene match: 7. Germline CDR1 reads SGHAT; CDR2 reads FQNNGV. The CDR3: CASSLRLAADYNEQFF. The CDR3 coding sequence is TGTGCCAGCAGCTTACGCCTAGCGGCCGACTACAATGAGCAGTTCTTC.

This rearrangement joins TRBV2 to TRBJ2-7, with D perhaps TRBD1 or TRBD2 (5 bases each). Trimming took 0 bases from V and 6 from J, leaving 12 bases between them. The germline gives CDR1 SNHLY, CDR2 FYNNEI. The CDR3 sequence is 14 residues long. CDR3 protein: CASSEALLRGEQYF. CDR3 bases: TGTGCCAGCAGTGAAGCGCTACTGAGGGGCGAGCAGTACTTC.

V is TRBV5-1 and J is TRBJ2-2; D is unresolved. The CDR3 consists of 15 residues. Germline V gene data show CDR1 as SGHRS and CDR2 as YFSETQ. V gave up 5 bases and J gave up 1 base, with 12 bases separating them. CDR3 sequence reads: CASRGQEMNTGELFF. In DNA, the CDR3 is TGCGCCAGCAGGGGTCAAGAGATGAACACCGGGGAGCTGTTTTTT. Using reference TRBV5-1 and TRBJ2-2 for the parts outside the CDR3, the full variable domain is KAGVTQTPRYLIKTRGQQVTLSCSPISGHRSVSWYQQTPGQGLQFLFEYFSETQRNKGNFPGRFSGRQFSNSRSEMNVSTLELGDSALYLCASRGQEMNTGELFFGEGSRLTVL.

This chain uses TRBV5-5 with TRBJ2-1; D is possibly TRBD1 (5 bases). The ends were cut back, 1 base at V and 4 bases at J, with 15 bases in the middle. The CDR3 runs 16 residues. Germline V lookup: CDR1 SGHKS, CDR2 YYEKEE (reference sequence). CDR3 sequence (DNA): TGTGCCAGCAGCTTGATTAGGGGCGCGGCTTACAATGAGCAGTTCTTC. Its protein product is CASSLIRGAAYNEQFF.

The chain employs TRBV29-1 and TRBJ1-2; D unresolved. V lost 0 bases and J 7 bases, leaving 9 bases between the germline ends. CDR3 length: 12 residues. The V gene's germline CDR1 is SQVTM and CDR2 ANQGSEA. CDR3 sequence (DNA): TGCAGCGTTGAAGAATGGGGATCTGGCTACACCTTC. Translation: CSVEEWGSGYTF.

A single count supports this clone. The CDR3 bases are TGTGCCAGCAGCTTGGGGACTAGCGGATCGCAGTATTTT. Translating it yields CASSLGTSGSQYF. The chain combines TRBV5-6 with TRBJ2-3; TRBD2 matches at 10 bases. From germline, CDR1 is SGHDT and CDR2 YYEEEE. V was pared by 0 bases and J by 10 bases, with 2 bases of the junction left unmatched. The CDR3 length is 13 residues.

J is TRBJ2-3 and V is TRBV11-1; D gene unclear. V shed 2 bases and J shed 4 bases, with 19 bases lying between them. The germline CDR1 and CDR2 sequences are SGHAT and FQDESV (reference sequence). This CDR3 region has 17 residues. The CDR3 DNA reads TGTGCCAGCAGCTTATCCGCGGCTCTTGTGGTCCCAGATACGCAGTATTTT. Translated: CASSLSAALVVPDTQYF.

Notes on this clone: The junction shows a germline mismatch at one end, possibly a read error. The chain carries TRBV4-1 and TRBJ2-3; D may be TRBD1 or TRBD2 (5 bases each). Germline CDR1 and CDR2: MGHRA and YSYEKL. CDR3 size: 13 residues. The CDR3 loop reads CACSGGFTDTQYF. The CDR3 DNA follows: TGCGCCTGCAGTGGGGGATTCACAGATACGCAGTATTTT.

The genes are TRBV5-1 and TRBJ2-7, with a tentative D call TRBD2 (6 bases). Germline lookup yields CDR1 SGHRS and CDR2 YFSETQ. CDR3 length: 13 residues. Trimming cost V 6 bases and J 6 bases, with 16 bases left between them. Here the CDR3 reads CASTSEGVPEQYF. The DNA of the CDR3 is TGCGCCAGCACTAGCGAGGGAGTTCCCGAGCAGTACTTC.